This T cell receptor beta chain was identified in a study of blood T cells in healthy people across ages. The authors ran a second PCR of about 6 to 11 cycles using a sample-barcoded 5' primer and a J-beta primer mix. Each CDR3 protein is one row after TCRdb ran MiXCR on the 5' RACE reads. The sample gives hundreds of thousands of distinct CDR3 sequences, 40% to 45% of which show up once; around a fifth is in the top ten. There were healthy Caucasian individuals from Russia, aged roughly 6 to 95, serving as donors. Findings of the study overall: Donor CMV status, an unknown factor, possibly confounded changes in expanded clonotypes.

Germline CDR1 is MNHEY and CDR2 is SVGEGT. This CDR3 is built from 13 residues. As regards this clonotype: The antigen is not known.

This TCR was recovered from a woman in her fifties or sixties in good health. The rearrangement links TRBV6-2 or TRBV6-3 to TRBJ2-5; a possible D gene is TRBD2 (6 bases). The J call may not be correct, given that the DNA end is closer to TRBJ2-4. The sequencing input was blood. The CDR3 nucleotides are TGTGCCAGCACCAAGGAGGGGCGGAACATTCAGTACTTC. It codes for CASTKEGRNIQYF.